The 27 T cell receptor beta chains below all came from one sample that was sequenced in a study of blood T cells in healthy people across ages. Together with a sample-barcoded 5' primer, a J-beta primer mix was included in a second PCR lasting roughly 6 to 12 cycles. TCRdb re-called the 5' RACE reads through MiXCR, storing one row per CDR3 protein. Of 650,000 to 800,000 distinct CDR3 sequences listed, around two fifths are singletons. The sequenced material came from blood. The receptors were sampled from a man aged 60 to 75 in good health.

With regard to this clonotype: An end of the junction differs from the germline gene, which may be a read error. This chain connects TRBV3-1 to TRBJ2-4; 8 nucleotides align to TRBD2. The J call may be incorrect, as the DNA end agrees better with TRBJ2-5. CDR3 length: 16 residues. Germline V CDR1 and CDR2: LGHDT, YNNKEL (reference sequence). CDR3 protein: CASGQEAGASQETQYF. The CDR3 DNA reads as TGTGCCAGCGGCCAAGAAGCGGGGGCTTCCCAAGAGACCCAGTACTTC.

There are a few counts of this clonotype. The CDR3 DNA sequence: TGTGCCAGCAGCTTAGCTAGCGGGGGCTACAATGAGCAGTACTTC. Translated: CASSLASGGYNEQYF. The chain couples TRBV7-2 to TRBJ2-7; 9 positions match TRBD2. Germline lookup yields CDR1 SGHTA and CDR2 FQGNSA. V trimming: 0 bases; J trimming: 7 bases; junction bases outside the gene matches: 7. The CDR3 totals 15 residues. The entire variable domain, with the rest obtained from reference TRBV7-2 and TRBJ2-7, is as follows: GAGVSQSPSNKVTEKGKDVELRCDPISGHTALYWYRQSLGQGLEFLIYFQGNSAPDKSGLPSDRFSAERTGGSVSTLTIQRTQQEDSAVYLCASSLASGGYNEQYFGPGTRLTVT.

The V call is TRBV6-6, the J call TRBJ1-5, with D possibly TRBD1 on 6 matching bases. The CDR3 is 12 residues long. Germline loops: CDR1 MNHNY, CDR2 SVGAGI (reference sequence). This chain's CDR3 is CALGTINQPQHF. The CDR3 coding sequence is TGTGCACTTGGGACAATTAATCAGCCCCAGCATTTT.

The sample holds many counts of this clonotype. The chain employs TRBV4-3 and TRBJ2-6, with D maybe TRBD2 (5 bases). Germline V CDR1 and CDR2: LGHNA, YSLEER. The V and J ends lost 1 base and 0 bases respectively, with 13 bases between them. The length of the CDR3 is 18 residues. CDR3 coding DNA: TGCGCCAGCAGCCAAGTCCGGGATTATGACTCTGGGGCCAACGTCCTGACTTTC. As protein: CASSQVRDYDSGANVLTF.

Notes on this clonotype: Sequence at one end of the junction differs from germline and may be a read error. The V gene is TRBV25-1, the J gene TRBJ2-6, with D unresolved. Germline V gives CDR1 MGHDK, CDR2 SYGVNS. The CDR3 has 15 residues. This CDR3 reads CASNELGSGANVLTF. The CDR3 DNA is TGTGCCAGCAATGAATTGGGTTCTGGGGCCAACGTCCTGACTTTC.

Many counts were recorded for this clonotype. The chain employs TRBV27 and TRBJ2-7; 8 nucleotides align to TRBD1. Trimming removed 4 bases from V and 3 bases from J; junction bases left unmatched: 11. The germline gives CDR1 MNHEY, CDR2 SMNVEV (reference sequence). This CDR3 region has 16 residues. The CDR3 coding sequence is TGTGCCAGCAGTTCCACCGGGGACAGGACCCGCTACGAGCAGTACTTC. Translated, it gives CASSSTGDRTRYEQYF.

This clonotype was seen only a few times. The chain combines TRBV7-2 with TRBJ2-7; tentative D call: TRBD2 (6 bases). V lost 5 bases to trimming and J lost 3 bases, with 14 bases between them. The length of the CDR3 is 14 residues. CDR1 is SGHTA, CDR2 FQGNSA, per germline. The CDR3 here is CASSASSANYEQYF. The CDR3 DNA reads as TGTGCCAGCAGCGCCTCTAGCGCTAACTACGAGCAGTACTTC.

This chain joins TRBV7-2 and TRBJ1-2; D uncertain. The CDR3 has 12 residues. V lost 1 base, J lost 8 bases, and 8 bases lay in between. Germline V CDR1 and CDR2: SGHTA, FQGNSA. Here the CDR3 DNA reads TGTGCCAGCAGCTTAGACGTCGACGGCTACACCTTC. Its protein product is CASSLDVDGYTF. Looking up the rest from reference TRBV7-2 and TRBJ1-2 gives the full variable domain: GAGVSQSPSNKVTEKGKDVELRCDPISGHTALYWYRQSLGQGLEFLIYFQGNSAPDKSGLPSDRFSAERTGGSVSTLTIQRTQQEDSAVYLCASSLDVDGYTFGSGTRLTVV.

The chain uses TRBV4-1 and TRBJ2-7; D is ambiguous. The J call may be faulty, since TRBJ2-5 better matches the DNA end. Germline CDR1 is MGHRA and CDR2 is YSYEKL. The CDR3 is made up of 13 amino acids. CDR3 in amino acids: CASSQNEGETQYF. CDR3 coding DNA: TGCGCCAGCAGCCAAAACGAAGGAGAGACCCAGTACTTC.

This clonotype was detected only a few times. This chain joins TRBV7-2 and TRBJ2-3; D might be TRBD1 or TRBD2, each matching 7 bases. Germline CDR1 and CDR2: SGHTA and FQGNSA. The CDR3 runs to 18 residues. V was trimmed by 1 base and J by 4 bases, leaving 21 bases between them. The CDR3 spells CASSLGGTTLTGADTQYF. CDR3 DNA: TGTGCCAGCAGCTTAGGGGGGACTACCTTAACAGGGGCAGATACGCAGTATTTT. The entire variable domain, with the rest obtained from reference TRBV7-2 and TRBJ2-3, is as follows: GAGVSQSPSNKVTEKGKDVELRCDPISGHTALYWYRQSLGQGLEFLIYFQGNSAPDKSGLPSDRFSAERTGGSVSTLTIQRTQQEDSAVYLCASSLGGTTLTGADTQYFGPGTRLTVL.

The V gene is TRBV4-1, the J gene TRBJ2-7; 11 positions agree with TRBD2. This CDR3 contains 15 residues. In germline, CDR1 is MGHRA, CDR2 YSYEKL. Trimming cost V 5 bases and J 2 bases; bases outside gene matches: 5. CDR3 sequence (DNA): TGCGCCAGCAGCGGAATTAGCGGGGGGGCCTACGAGCAGTACTTC. This translates into CASSGISGGAYEQYF.

This clonotype appeared a few times. The J gene is TRBJ1-6, the V gene TRBV7-2, with a tentative D call TRBD1 (5 bases). CDR1 is SGHTA, CDR2 FQGNSA, per germline. CDR3 size: 17 residues. Trimming removed 3 bases at V and 7 bases at J, with 19 bases between. CDR3 amino acids: CASSFLKTATQNSPLHF. In nucleotides, the CDR3 is TGTGCCAGCAGCTTCCTGAAGACAGCGACTCAGAATTCACCCCTCCACTTT.

This clonotype was recorded once. V and J are TRBV20-1 and TRBJ2-7; 8 bases match TRBD2. V shed 3 bases and J 4 bases; nucleotides not matched to a gene: 5. The V gene's germline CDR1 is DFQATT and CDR2 SNEGSKA (reference sequence). The CDR3 has 13 amino acids. For the CDR3, the DNA is TGCAGTGCTAGTCCCGGGAGGGAATACGAGCAGTACTTC. This sequence encodes CSASPGREYEQYF.

The genes are TRBV7-2 and TRBJ2-3; 7 bases are a match to TRBD2. Per germline, CDR1 SGHTA and CDR2 FQGNSA. J was trimmed by 3 bases and V by 6 bases; bases with no gene match: 12. This CDR3 spans 16 amino acids. The CDR3 nucleotides read TGTGCCAGCAGTCGTCGCGTAACTAGCGTGACAGATACGCAGTATTTT. Its protein is CASSRRVTSVTDTQYF.

This clonotype has just a few counts. The CDR3 protein is CASSQDPGLAGETDTQYF. The CDR3 DNA reads TGCGCCAGCAGCCAAGATCCAGGACTAGCGGGGGAAACAGATACGCAGTATTTT. The chain carries TRBV4-1 and TRBJ2-3; 13 bases line up with TRBD2. Trimming took 0 bases from V and 3 from J; bases not matched to a gene: 6. Germline-derived CDR1 and CDR2 are MGHRA and YSYEKL. CDR3 length: 18 residues.

This chain uses TRBV20-1 with TRBJ1-5, with D possibly being TRBD1 (6 bases). Germline-derived CDR1 and CDR2 are DFQATT and SNEGSKA (reference sequence). Trimming pared 4 bases from V and 9 bases from J, leaving 19 bases between. The CDR3 spans 14 residues. This CDR3 is CSAKQTGNPGPQHF. In DNA form, the CDR3 reads TGCAGTGCTAAACAAACAGGGAATCCCGGGCCCCAGCATTTT.

V and J are TRBV4-3 and TRBJ2-6; D remains ambiguous. CDR3 length: 17 residues. Germline CDR1 LGHNA, CDR2 YSLEER. The V and J ends lost 0 bases and 0 bases respectively, with 9 bases between them. CDR3 DNA sequence: TGCGCCAGCAGCCAAGAAATCCAGGTCTCTGGGGCCAACGTCCTGACTTTC. Protein product: CASSQEIQVSGANVLTF.

This clonotype was detected only a few times. CDR3 in DNA: TGTGCCAGCAGCAGAACAGGGGGCAGCTCCTACGAGCAGTACTTC. Translating it yields CASSRTGGSSYEQYF. V and J are TRBV11-2 and TRBJ2-7, with 9 bases aligning to TRBD1. CDR1 and CDR2 from the germline V gene are SGHAT and FQNNGV. The CDR3 length is 15 residues. J lost 0 bases, V lost 5 bases, and 5 bases had no gene match.

V usage is TRBV12-3 or TRBV12-4 and J usage is TRBJ1-2; TRBD1 is a possible D gene (6 bases). CDR3 length equals 13 residues. The ends were cut back, 9 bases at V and 7 bases at J, with 18 bases in the middle. CDR3 coding DNA: TGTGCCAGTTGGCGGGCAGGGGCGTTTGGCTACACCTTC. This translates into CASWRAGAFGYTF.

V and J are TRBV30 and TRBJ2-3; D possibly matches TRBD1 or TRBD2 (5 bases each). Germline values: CDR1 GTSNPN, CDR2 SVGIG (reference sequence). This CDR3 has 14 amino acids. V was shortened by 4 bases and J by 1 base, with 12 bases between the two germline ends. CDR3 DNA: TGTGCCTGGAACCGGGACCTGGGCACAGATACGCAGTATTTT. The encoded protein is CAWNRDLGTDTQYF.

This clonotype was detected a few times. V is TRBV30 and J is TRBJ2-1; 7 positions match TRBD1. The CDR3 is 13 amino acids. The trim removed 3 bases at V and 4 bases at J, leaving 3 bases unmatched. Germline assignment: CDR1 GTSNPN and CDR2 SVGIG (reference sequence). CDR3 nucleotides: TGTGCCTGGAGAGGGGACAGTTACAATGAGCAGTTCTTC. It yields the protein CAWRGDSYNEQFF.

This clonotype was counted at least ten times. The V call is TRBV29-1, the J call TRBJ2-5, with D perhaps TRBD2 (6 bases). This CDR3 is 11 amino acids long. CDR1 SQVTM and CDR2 ANQGSEA come from the germline V gene. Trimming stripped 7 bases from V and 4 bases from J, with 10 bases between. DNA of the CDR3: TGCAGCGCCGGACTATCAGAGACCCAGTACTTC. It specifies CSAGLSETQYF.

This clonotype is a singleton in its sample. The genes are TRBV7-9 and TRBJ2-4; D is unclear. The J call may be in error: the DNA end matches TRBJ2-7 better. The CDR3 runs 14 residues. Germline CDR1 is SEHNR and CDR2 is FQNEAQ (reference sequence). The CDR3 DNA reads as TGTGCCAGCAGCTTCTCAGGACCAACCTACGAGCAGTACTTC. This codes for CASSFSGPTYEQYF.

This chain uses TRBV3-1 with TRBJ2-5, with TRBD1 matching 8 bases. V dropped 5 bases and J dropped 11; count of bases not matched to a gene: 7. The germline V gene encodes CDR1 LGHDT and CDR2 YNNKEL (reference sequence). The CDR3 consists of 12 residues. CDR3 sequence: CASSSTGDKQYF. The DNA of the CDR3 is TGTGCCAGCAGCTCGACAGGGGACAAGCAGTACTTC.

The chain joins TRBV10-3 to TRBJ1-5; D not certain. CDR3 length: 10 residues. Trimming shortened V by 11 bases and J by 6 bases, and 8 bases separated the two germline ends. The V gene's germline CDR1 is ENHRY and CDR2 SYGVKD. The CDR3 reads CAPRTQPQHF. For the CDR3, the DNA is TGTGCCCCCAGAACTCAGCCCCAGCATTTT.

To note about this clonotype: A much bigger clone sits one base away, suggesting this may be a read error. The chain recombines TRBV12-3 or TRBV12-4 with TRBJ2-1, with 9 bases that match TRBD2. V shed 1 base, J shed 10 bases, and the junction held 8 bases outside the gene matches. This CDR3 is built from 15 residues. CDR3: CASSLVAGAAYEQFF. For the CDR3, the DNA is TGTGCCAGCAGTTTAGTAGCGGGGGCCGCCTACGAGCAGTTCTTC.

This clonotype was seen repeatedly, ten times or more. The gene calls are TRBV20-1 and TRBJ1-4, with a weak D call TRBD1 (5 bases). Trimming stripped 6 bases from V and 4 bases from J, with 15 bases between. The germline gives CDR1 DFQATT, CDR2 SNEGSKA (reference sequence). The CDR3 has 14 amino acids. The CDR3 reads CSARLGGNNEKLFF. The DNA for the CDR3 is TGCAGTGCACGCTTGGGGGGTAATAATGAAAAACTGTTTTTT.